This T cell receptor (beta chain) was found in a study of glioma-infiltrating T cells. CDR1 is ENHRY and CDR2 is SYGVKD in the germline V gene. The CDR3 length is 13 residues. J was trimmed by 3 bases and V by 7 bases; bases with no gene match: 6. About this clonotype: Its antigen is unidentified.

TCR alpha and beta CDR3 regions were amplified from RNA using iRepertoire nested multiplex PCR. Input was about 85-400 ng of tissue mRNA or PBMC total RNA. TCRdb recomputed calls from the multiplex PCR reads with MiXCR, one row per CDR3 protein. The repertoire consists of 85,000 to 110,000 distinct CDR3 sequences, with approximately 28% occurring once and the leading ten covering 35% to 55%. Findings and caveats of the study: Very few CDR3 sequences were shared between tissue and blood. Non-neoplastic patients had below-expected tissue-blood divergence, while all gliomas exceeded expectation.

This receptor was obtained from a human donor with low-grade glioma or glioblastoma, undergoing nonglioma brain surgery, or in good health (not recorded which). The J gene is TRBJ2-7, the V gene TRBV10-3; 7 nucleotides line up with TRBD1. The specimen sequenced was glioma tissue, nonneoplastic brain tissue, or PBMCs (not recorded which). CDR3 bases: TGTGCCATCAAACCGGGACAGAACTACGAGCAGTACTTC. Protein: CAIKPGQNYEQYF.